Listed below are T cell receptor beta chains from one sample, sequenced in a study of spatial heterogeneity in lung cancer. TCRdb re-called the 5' RACE reads through MiXCR, storing one row per CDR3 protein. Among under 8,000 distinct CDR3 sequences listed, 1% to 1.5% were seen once. The sequencing here drew on lung tumor tissue, taken at surgery. The receptors come from a male donor with early-stage non-small cell lung cancer. CDR3s include the opening cysteine and the closing phenylalanine or tryptophan. The order of the fields is CDR3 DNA, CDR3 protein, V gene, D gene, clone size, J gene. D genes are given only for firm matches. Rows give clone size only sometimes, using once, few, many, or a class for an expanded clone.

DNA: TGTGCCAGCAAGGGGGAGGGGGGCACAGATACGCAGTATTTT
CDR3: CASKGEGGTDTQYF
V: TRBV27
D: .
size: many
J: TRBJ2-3

DNA: TGTGCCAGCAGCACCGGACGTTATAACACTGAAGCTTTCTTT
CDR3: CASSTGRYNTEAFF
V: TRBV28
D: .
size: medium-sized
J: TRBJ1-1

DNA: TGTGCCTGGAGTCAGGCTAGCGGGGGGACCACAGATACGCAGTATTTT
CDR3: CAWSQASGGTTDTQYF
V: TRBV30
D: TRBD2
size: many
J: TRBJ2-3

DNA: TGTGCCAGCAGTGAGGGGCCACTATCCACCGGGGAGCTGTTTTTT
CDR3: CASSEGPLSTGELFF
V: TRBV2
D: .
size: many
J: TRBJ2-2

DNA: TGTGCCAGCAGTGAAAGGGGCGCCTATGGCTACACCTTC
CDR3: CASSERGAYGYTF
V: TRBV2
D: .
size: many
J: TRBJ1-2

DNA: TGTGCCAGCAGAATCGGACAGGGCGGTAATCAGCCCCAGCATTTT
CDR3: CASRIGQGGNQPQHF
V: TRBV6-9
D: TRBD1
size: many
J: TRBJ1-5

DNA: TGTGCCAGCAGGATCGACAGGGGTGAGCGCGGCTACACCTTC
CDR3: CASRIDRGERGYTF
V: TRBV6-1
D: TRBD1
size: many
J: TRBJ1-2

DNA: TGTGCCAGCAGTCCCGACCCACCGAGAGGGGATACGCAGTATTTT
CDR3: CASSPDPPRGDTQYF
V: TRBV2
D: .
size: medium-sized
J: TRBJ2-3

DNA: TGTGCCAGCAGCTCTAGCGGGGGTCGCACAGATACGCAGTATTTT
CDR3: CASSSSGGRTDTQYF
V: TRBV7-8
D: TRBD2
size: many
J: TRBJ2-3

DNA: TGTGCCAGCAGCCAAGTCCACACTGAAGCTTTCTTT
CDR3: CASSQVHTEAFF
V: TRBV3-1
D: .
size: medium-sized
J: TRBJ1-1

DNA: TGTGCCAGCAGCTTAAAGCCCGCAGATACGCAGTATTTT
CDR3: CASSLKPADTQYF
V: TRBV7-6
D: .
size: medium-sized
J: TRBJ2-3

DNA: TGTGCCACCAGTGATTCGATAGATACGCAGTATTTT
CDR3: CATSDSIDTQYF
V: TRBV24-1
D: .
size: many
J: TRBJ2-3

DNA: TGTGCCACCATTGCGAACACCGGGGAGCTGTTTTTT
CDR3: CATIANTGELFF
V: TRBV24-1
D: .
size: medium-sized
J: TRBJ2-2

DNA: TGTGCCAGCAGCCCTTCTTTGGGACAGGGGGTTTCGGAGACCCAGTACTTC
CDR3: CASSPSLGQGVSETQYF
V: TRBV7-9
D: TRBD1
size: .
J: TRBJ2-5

DNA: TGTGCCAGCTCACCACCGGTAATTGGCGGGAGGCCCTACAATGAGCAGTTCTTC
CDR3: CASSPPVIGGRPYNEQFF
V: TRBV18
D: TRBD2
size: many
J: TRBJ2-1

DNA: TGTGCCAGCAGCTTAAGTCTAGCCAACACCGGGGAGCTGTTTTTT
CDR3: CASSLSLANTGELFF
V: TRBV7-2
D: .
size: medium-sized
J: TRBJ2-2

DNA: TGTGCCAGCAGCTCAGCTTCTAGCGGGACCCTAAGAGGCGACTATTTT
CDR3: CASSSASSGTLRGDYF
V: TRBV7-8
D: TRBD2
size: medium-sized
J: TRBJ2-3

DNA: TGTGCCACCAGTGAGGGGACAGGGGGCCAGGATGGCTACACCTTC
CDR3: CATSEGTGGQDGYTF
V: TRBV24-1
D: TRBD1
size: many
J: TRBJ1-2

DNA: TGTGCCATCAGTGCTCAGGGGGAAGGGACTGAAGCTTTCTTT
CDR3: CAISAQGEGTEAFF
V: TRBV10-3
D: TRBD1
size: many
J: TRBJ1-1

DNA: TGTGCCACCAGCTTTACATCGAACACTGAAGCTTTCTTT
CDR3: CATSFTSNTEAFF
V: TRBV15
D: .
size: many
J: TRBJ1-1

DNA: TGTGCCAGCAGCACCCGACAGGGGGCTAACACCGGGGAGCTGTTTTTT
CDR3: CASSTRQGANTGELFF
V: TRBV6-2/TRBV6-3
D: TRBD1
size: many
J: TRBJ2-2

DNA: TGTGCCAGCAGCTTAAGTCAGGCAAACGGGGAGCTGTTTTTT
CDR3: CASSLSQANGELFF
V: TRBV7-3
D: .
size: many
J: TRBJ2-2

DNA: TGTGCCAGCAGGGCGAATTGGGGCACTGAAGCTTTCTTT
CDR3: CASRANWGTEAFF
V: TRBV2
D: .
size: medium-sized
J: TRBJ1-1

DNA: TGTGCCTTTAAACCTCCGGGACACACTAACTATGGCTACACCTTC
CDR3: CAFKPPGHTNYGYTF
V: TRBV30
D: .
size: many
J: TRBJ1-2

DNA: TGCGCCAGCAGTTCAGACGTCAATCAGCCCCAGCATTTT
CDR3: CASSSDVNQPQHF
V: TRBV10-2
D: .
size: many
J: TRBJ1-5

DNA: TGTGCCAGCAGCCAAGTAGCGGGAGGAGGAGATACGCAGTATTTT
CDR3: CASSQVAGGGDTQYF
V: TRBV3-1
D: TRBD2
size: .
J: TRBJ2-3

DNA: TGTGCCAGTAGTAAGAACAGGGGTAGGGGGGATCAAGAGACCCAGTACTTC
CDR3: CASSKNRGRGDQETQYF
V: TRBV19
D: .
size: medium-sized
J: TRBJ2-5

DNA: TGTGCCAGGCGGGGACAGCAAGAGACCCAGTACTTC
CDR3: CARRGQQETQYF
V: TRBV7-9
D: .
size: many
J: TRBJ2-5

DNA: TGTGCCAGCAGTGGGCTTCTTAGCTCCTACAATGAGCAGTTCTTC
CDR3: CASSGLLSSYNEQFF
V: TRBV2
D: .
size: many
J: TRBJ2-1

DNA: TGTGCCCGACAGTTATCGTCTGGAAACACCATATATTTT
CDR3: CARQLSSGNTIYF
V: TRBV12-3/TRBV12-4
D: .
size: many
J: TRBJ1-3

DNA: TGTGCCAGCGTACCCGTGACAGGGGGCAGCTATGGCTACACCTTC
CDR3: CASVPVTGGSYGYTF
V: TRBV7-9
D: TRBD1
size: many
J: TRBJ1-2

DNA: TGTGCCAGCAGCCGCACCATAGGGGGCTTGAACACTGAAGCTTTCTTT
CDR3: CASSRTIGGLNTEAFF
V: TRBV3-1
D: TRBD1
size: many
J: TRBJ1-1

DNA: TGTGCCAGCAGCCCATCTAACAGGGGGCGCTACGAGCAGTACTTC
CDR3: CASSPSNRGRYEQYF
V: TRBV7-3
D: TRBD1
size: many
J: TRBJ2-7

DNA: TGCAGTGCTAGTGACAAAGAGAATGAGCAGTTCTTC
CDR3: CSASDKENEQFF
V: TRBV20-1
D: .
size: medium-sized
J: TRBJ2-1

DNA: TGTGCCAGCAGTGAAGGTGCGGCCTTTCGCTATGGCTACACCTTC
CDR3: CASSEGAAFRYGYTF
V: TRBV6-1
D: .
size: medium-sized
J: TRBJ1-2

DNA: TGTGCCACCCGAGCAGGGGGCACAGATACGCAGTATTTT
CDR3: CATRAGGTDTQYF
V: TRBV5-5
D: .
size: medium-sized
J: TRBJ2-3

DNA: TGCGCCAGCAGCTTGGGGGGGAACACTGAAGCTTTCTTT
CDR3: CASSLGGNTEAFF
V: TRBV5-1
D: .
size: many
J: TRBJ1-1

DNA: TGTGCCGGTGGGAGTTGCGAAGCTTTCTTT
CDR3: CAGGSCEAFF
V: TRBV6-9
D: .
size: .
J: TRBJ1-1

DNA: TGTGCCAGCGGGGACAGCCTCTATGGCTACACCTTC
CDR3: CASGDSLYGYTF
V: TRBV27
D: TRBD1
size: medium-sized
J: TRBJ1-2

DNA: TGTGCCAGCAGCTCTACTGTGAGCACAGATACGCAGTATTTT
CDR3: CASSSTVSTDTQYF
V: TRBV7-9
D: .
size: many
J: TRBJ2-3

DNA: TGTGCCAGCAGTAAAAAGGGAAACACCATATATTTT
CDR3: CASSKKGNTIYF
V: TRBV6-9
D: .
size: many
J: TRBJ1-3

DNA: TGCAGTGCCCGTCAGGGGGTCCTGCAGTATTTT
CDR3: CSARQGVLQYF
V: TRBV20-1
D: TRBD1
size: many
J: TRBJ2-3

DNA: TGTGCCAGCAGCCCACAGGGGGAGCAGCCCCAGCATTTT
CDR3: CASSPQGEQPQHF
V: TRBV7-9
D: TRBD1
size: many
J: TRBJ1-5